The clone carrying this T cell receptor beta chain has a handful of counts. Its antigen is still unknown. These data are taken from a study of T cell repertoires in cytomegalovirus infection. Study-wide results and limits: Public TCR beta family frequency separated CMV-and-HLA carriers, including in an independent cohort.

This CDR3 region has 14 residues. V lost 1 base and J lost 13; bases outside the gene matches: 5. In germline, CDR1 is MGHRA, CDR2 YSYEKL. TCRdb reanalysed the reads using MiXCR and keeps one entry per CDR3 protein. The profile shows under 150,000 distinct CDR3 sequences, 20% to 30% of them singletons. J is TRBJ2-1 and V is TRBV4-1; TRBD2 matches at 12 bases. The sequence was collected from a human donor in good health (CMV status not recorded). Some clones in this sample may be carry-over from other donors' samples. Sequencing was carried out using PBMCs, sequenced either directly or after in vitro stimulation (not recorded which). In DNA form, the CDR3 reads TGCGCCAGCAGCCAAGGGGAACTAGCGGGAGGACAGTTCTTC. Amino acid sequence: CASSQGELAGGQFF.